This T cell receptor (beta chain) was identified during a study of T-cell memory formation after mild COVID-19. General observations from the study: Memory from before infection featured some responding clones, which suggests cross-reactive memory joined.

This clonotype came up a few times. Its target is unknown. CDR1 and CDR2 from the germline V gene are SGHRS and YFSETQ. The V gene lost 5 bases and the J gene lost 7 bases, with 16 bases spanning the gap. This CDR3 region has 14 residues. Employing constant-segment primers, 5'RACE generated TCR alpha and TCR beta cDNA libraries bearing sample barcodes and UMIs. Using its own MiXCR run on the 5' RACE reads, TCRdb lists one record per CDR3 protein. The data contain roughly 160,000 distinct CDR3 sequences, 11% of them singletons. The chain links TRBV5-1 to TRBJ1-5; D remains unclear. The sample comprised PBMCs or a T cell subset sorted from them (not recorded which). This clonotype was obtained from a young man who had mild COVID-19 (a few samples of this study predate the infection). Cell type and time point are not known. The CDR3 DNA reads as TGCGCCAGCAGTAGCGTAGGGTTCGGGCAGCCCCAGCATTTT. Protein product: CASSSVGFGQPQHF.